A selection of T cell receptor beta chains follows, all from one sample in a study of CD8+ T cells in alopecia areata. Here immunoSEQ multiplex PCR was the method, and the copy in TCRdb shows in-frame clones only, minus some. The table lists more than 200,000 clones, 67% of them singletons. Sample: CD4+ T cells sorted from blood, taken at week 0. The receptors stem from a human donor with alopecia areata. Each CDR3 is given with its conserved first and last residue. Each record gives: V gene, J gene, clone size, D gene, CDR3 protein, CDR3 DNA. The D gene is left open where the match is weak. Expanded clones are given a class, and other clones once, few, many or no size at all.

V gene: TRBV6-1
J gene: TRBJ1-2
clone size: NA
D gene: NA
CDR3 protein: CASSEDRIYGYTF
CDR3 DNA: TGTGCCAGCAGTGAAGATCGGATCTATGGCTACACCTTC

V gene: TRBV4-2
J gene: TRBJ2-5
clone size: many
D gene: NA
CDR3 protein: CASSATRVETQYF
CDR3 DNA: TGTGCCAGCAGTGCCACTAGGGTGGAGACCCAGTACTTC

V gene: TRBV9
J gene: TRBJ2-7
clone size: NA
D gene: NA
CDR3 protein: CASSSTGFSHEQYF
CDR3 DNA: TGTGCCAGCAGCTCTACGGGGTTCTCCCACGAGCAGTACTTC

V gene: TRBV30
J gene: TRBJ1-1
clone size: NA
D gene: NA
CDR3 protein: CAWSAELPKNTEAFF
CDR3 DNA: TGTGCCTGGAGTGCCGAACTGCCGAAGAACACTGAAGCTTTCTTT

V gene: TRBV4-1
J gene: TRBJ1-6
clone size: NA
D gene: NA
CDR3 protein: CASSQGRVGSPLHF
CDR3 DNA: TGCGCCAGCAGCCAGGGCAGGGTAGGATCACCCCTCCACTTT

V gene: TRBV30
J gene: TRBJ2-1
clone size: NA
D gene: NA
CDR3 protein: CAWMGDGTYNEQFF
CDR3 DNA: TGTGCCTGGATGGGAGACGGTACCTACAATGAGCAGTTCTTC

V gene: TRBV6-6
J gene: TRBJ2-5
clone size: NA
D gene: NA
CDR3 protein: CASRQETQYF
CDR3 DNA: TGTGCCAGCAGACAAGAGACCCAGTACTTC

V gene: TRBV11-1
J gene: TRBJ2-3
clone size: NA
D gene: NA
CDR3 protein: CASSPGTDTQYF
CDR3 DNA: TGTGCCAGCAGCCCGGGCACAGATACGCAGTATTTT

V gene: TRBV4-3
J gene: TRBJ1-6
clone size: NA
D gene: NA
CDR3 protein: CASSPDGYNSPLHF
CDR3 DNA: TGCGCCAGCAGCCCGGACGGTTATAATTCACCCCTCCACTTT

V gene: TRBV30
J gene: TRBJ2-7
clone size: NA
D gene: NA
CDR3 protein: CAWSVRGRRAYEQYF
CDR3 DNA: TGTGCCTGGAGTGTAAGAGGCAGGAGGGCCTACGAGCAGTACTTC

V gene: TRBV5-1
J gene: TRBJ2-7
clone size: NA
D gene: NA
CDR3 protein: CASSREGASTYEQYF
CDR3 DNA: TGCGCCAGCAGCCGAGAAGGGGCATCTACCTACGAGCAGTACTTC

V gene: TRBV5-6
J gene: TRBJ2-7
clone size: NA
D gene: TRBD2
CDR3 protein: CASSRPPGLLYEQYF
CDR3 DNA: TGTGCCAGCAGCCGCCCTCCGGGACTATTGTACGAGCAGTACTTC

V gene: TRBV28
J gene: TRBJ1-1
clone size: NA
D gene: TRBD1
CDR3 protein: CASSLGQLNTEAFF
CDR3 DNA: TGTGCCAGCAGTTTGGGACAGCTGAACACTGAAGCTTTCTTT

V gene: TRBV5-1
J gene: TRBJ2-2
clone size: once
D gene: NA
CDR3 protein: CASSPPGLDTGELFF
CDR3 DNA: TGCGCCAGCAGCCCTCCGGGACTTGACACCGGGGAGCTGTTTTTT

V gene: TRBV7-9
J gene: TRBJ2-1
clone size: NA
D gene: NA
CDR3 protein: CASRGDGNNEQFF
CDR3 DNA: TGTGCCAGCAGAGGCGACGGAAACAATGAGCAGTTCTTC

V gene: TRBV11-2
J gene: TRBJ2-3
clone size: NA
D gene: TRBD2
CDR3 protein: CASISRQRGGLYSDTQYF
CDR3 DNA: TGTGCCAGCATCAGTCGCCAGCGGGGGGGCCTTTACTCAGATACGCAGTATTTT

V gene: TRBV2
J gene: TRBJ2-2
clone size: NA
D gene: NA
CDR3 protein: CASSELFGATGELFF
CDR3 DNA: TGTGCCAGCAGTGAATTGTTTGGGGCAACCGGGGAGCTGTTTTTT

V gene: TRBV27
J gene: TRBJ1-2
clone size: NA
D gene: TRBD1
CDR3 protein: CASSLRDRDYGYTF
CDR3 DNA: TGTGCCAGCAGTTTAAGGGACAGGGATTATGGCTACACCTTC

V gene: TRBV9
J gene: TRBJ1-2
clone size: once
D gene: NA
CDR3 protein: CASSVSEGKAQGYTF
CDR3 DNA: TGTGCCAGCAGCGTATCGGAAGGGAAGGCTCAGGGCTACACCTTC

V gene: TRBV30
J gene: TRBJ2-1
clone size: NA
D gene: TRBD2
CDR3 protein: CAWRAGTSGAQQFF
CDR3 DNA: TGTGCCTGGAGGGCCGGGACTAGCGGCGCCCAGCAGTTCTTC

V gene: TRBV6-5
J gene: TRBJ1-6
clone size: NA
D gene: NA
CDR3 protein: CASSEGKGTPLHF
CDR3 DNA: TGTGCCAGCAGTGAAGGGAAGGGAACACCCCTCCACTTT

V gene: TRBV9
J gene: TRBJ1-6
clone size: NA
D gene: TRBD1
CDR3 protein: CASSTERTGGHSSLHF
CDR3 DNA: TGTGCCAGCAGCACAGAGCGGACAGGAGGACATTCATCCCTCCACTTT

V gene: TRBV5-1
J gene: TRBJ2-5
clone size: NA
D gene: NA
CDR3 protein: CASSLQGQTRVQYF
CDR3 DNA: TGCGCCAGCAGCTTGCAGGGCCAAACTAGGGTCCAGTACTTC

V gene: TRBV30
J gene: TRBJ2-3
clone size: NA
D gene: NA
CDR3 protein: CACKQGWNTDTQYF
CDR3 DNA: TGTGCCTGCAAACAGGGTTGGAACACAGATACGCAGTATTTT

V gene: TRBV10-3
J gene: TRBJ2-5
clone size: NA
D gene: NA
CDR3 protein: CAIGMEETQYF
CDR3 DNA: TGTGCCATCGGGATGGAGGAAACCCAGTACTTC

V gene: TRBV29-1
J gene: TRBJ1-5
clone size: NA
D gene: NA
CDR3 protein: CSVEQGMGQPQHF
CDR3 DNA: TGCAGCGTTGAACAGGGGATGGGACAGCCCCAGCATTTT

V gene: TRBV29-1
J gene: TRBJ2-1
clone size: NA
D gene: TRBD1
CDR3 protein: CSVEDARQGYDEQFF
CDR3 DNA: TGCAGCGTTGAAGATGCGAGACAGGGGTACGATGAGCAGTTCTTC

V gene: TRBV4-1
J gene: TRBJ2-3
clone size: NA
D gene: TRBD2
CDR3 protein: CASSQGQRGYTDTQYF
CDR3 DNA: TGCGCCAGCAGCCAAGGCCAGCGGGGATACACAGATACGCAGTATTTT

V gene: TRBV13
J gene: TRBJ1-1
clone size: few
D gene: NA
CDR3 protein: CASSPTTGSEAFF
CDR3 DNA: TGTGCCAGCAGCCCCACGACCGGCAGTGAAGCTTTCTTT

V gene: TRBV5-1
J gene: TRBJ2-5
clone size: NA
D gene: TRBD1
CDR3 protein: CASRVEGGAKTQYF
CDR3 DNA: TGCGCCAGCAGGGTGGAAGGGGGCGCGAAGACCCAGTACTTC

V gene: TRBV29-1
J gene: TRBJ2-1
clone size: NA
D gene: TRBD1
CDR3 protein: CSVQEGAHGEQFF
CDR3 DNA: TGCAGCGTTCAAGAGGGGGCCCATGGGGAGCAGTTCTTC

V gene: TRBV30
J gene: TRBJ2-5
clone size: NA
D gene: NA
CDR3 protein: CAWIRGGASKTQYF
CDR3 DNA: TGTGCCTGGATTAGGGGGGGCGCCTCAAAGACCCAGTACTTC

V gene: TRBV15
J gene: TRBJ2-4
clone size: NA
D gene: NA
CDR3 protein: CATSRVQGWNIQYF
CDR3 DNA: TGTGCCACCAGCAGAGTTCAGGGTTGGAACATTCAGTACTTC

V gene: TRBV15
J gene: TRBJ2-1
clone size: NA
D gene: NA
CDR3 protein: CATSRGAGYNEQFF
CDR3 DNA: TGTGCCACCAGTCGGGGAGCTGGCTACAATGAGCAGTTCTTC

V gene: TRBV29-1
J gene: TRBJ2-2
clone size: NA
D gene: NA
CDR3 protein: CSGSKVAGELFF
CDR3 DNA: TGCAGCGGGAGTAAGGTCGCCGGGGAGCTGTTTTTT

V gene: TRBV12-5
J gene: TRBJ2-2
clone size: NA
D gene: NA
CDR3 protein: CASGPPGTPNTGELFF
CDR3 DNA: TGTGCTAGTGGTCCTCCCGGGACACCGAACACCGGGGAGCTGTTTTTT

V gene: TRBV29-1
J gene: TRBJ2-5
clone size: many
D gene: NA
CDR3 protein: CSVASQETQYF
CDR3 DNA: TGCAGCGTTGCCTCACAAGAGACCCAGTACTTC

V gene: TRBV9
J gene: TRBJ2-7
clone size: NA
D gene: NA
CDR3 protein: CASSVGPTDYEQYF
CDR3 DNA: TGTGCCAGCAGCGTAGGCCCCACGGATTACGAGCAGTACTTC

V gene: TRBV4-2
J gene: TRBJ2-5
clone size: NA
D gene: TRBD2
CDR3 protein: CASSQPSGGQETQYF
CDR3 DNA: TGTGCCAGCAGCCAACCTAGCGGGGGACAAGAGACCCAGTACTTC

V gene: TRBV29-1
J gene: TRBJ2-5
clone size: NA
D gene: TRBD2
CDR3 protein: CSVGGGAGTQYF
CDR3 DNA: TGCAGCGTTGGCGGGGGGGCCGGGACCCAGTACTTC

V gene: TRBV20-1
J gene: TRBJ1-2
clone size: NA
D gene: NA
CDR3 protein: CSGLDDPYFTF
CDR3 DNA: TGCAGTGGATTGGACGACCCTTATTTCACCTTC

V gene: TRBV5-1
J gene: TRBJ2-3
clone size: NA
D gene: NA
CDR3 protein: CASSLRELAADTQYF
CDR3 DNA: TGCGCCAGCAGCCTCAGAGAACTAGCTGCAGATACGCAGTATTTT

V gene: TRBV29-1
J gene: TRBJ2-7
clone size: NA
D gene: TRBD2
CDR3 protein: CSVGSGGSSYEQYF
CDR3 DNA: TGCAGCGTTGGTTCGGGGGGGAGCTCCTACGAGCAGTACTTC

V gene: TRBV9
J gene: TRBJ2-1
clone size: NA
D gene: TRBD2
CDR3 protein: CASSVEASGAGEQFF
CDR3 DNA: TGTGCCAGCAGCGTAGAGGCTAGCGGGGCTGGTGAGCAGTTCTTC

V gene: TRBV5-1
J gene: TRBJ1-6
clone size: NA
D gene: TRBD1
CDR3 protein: CASSPDRGNSPLHF
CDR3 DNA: TGCGCCAGCAGCCCAGACAGGGGGAATTCACCCCTCCACTTT